The next 10 T cell receptor beta chains were all read from a single sample in a study of blood T cell repertoires in COVID-19. Measured with immunoSEQ multiplex PCR; TCRdb has only the in-frame clones, and not every one. The sample records 170,000 or so clones, more than 85% being singletons. Sequencing input: peripheral blood. Receptor source: a middle-aged man with acute or convalescent COVID-19.

The genes are TRBV19 and TRBJ1-4, with no clear D. Germline CDR1 LNHDA, CDR2 SQIVND (reference sequence). The CDR3 has 15 amino acids. V lost 4 bases and J lost 1, with 10 bases in between. The CDR3 loop is CASSTPPGTNEKLFF. The CDR3 region has the DNA TGTGCCAGTAGTACTCCCCCGGGAACTAATGAAAAACTGTTTTTT.

The CDR3 sequence is CASSQDRGVWAGELFF. The CDR3, as DNA: TGCGCCAGCAGCCAAGATCGGGGTGTCTGGGCCGGGGAGCTGTTTTTT. This rearrangement joins TRBV4-3 to TRBJ2-2, with D perhaps TRBD2 (5 bases). This CDR3 spans 16 amino acids. Trimming pared 0 bases from V and 6 bases from J, leaving 14 bases between. In germline, CDR1 is LGHNA, CDR2 YSLEER.

The rearrangement joins TRBV9 to TRBJ1-2; TRBD1 matches at 9 bases. V shed 4 bases and J 4 bases; nucleotides not matched to a gene: 5. Germline loops: CDR1 SGDLS, CDR2 YYNGEE. The CDR3 covers 14 residues. The CDR3 DNA reads as TGTGCCAGCAGCACCCAGACAGGGGGCTATGGCTACACCTTC. It codes for CASSTQTGGYGYTF.

This clone was counted a few times. The rearrangement links TRBV29-1 to TRBJ1-5; D is undetermined. Germline-derived CDR1 and CDR2 are SQVTM and ANQGSEA. V was cut by 8 bases and J by 8 bases, with 16 bases left in between. The CDR3 consists of 12 residues. The CDR3 DNA reads as TGCAGCTTGAGGGAGGGAGTTAAGCCCCAGCATTTT. Encoded protein: CSLREGVKPQHF.

The chain recombines TRBV30 with TRBJ2-7, with 9 bases fitting TRBD1. CDR1 is GTSNPN and CDR2 is SVGIG in the germline V gene (reference sequence). J was trimmed by 2 bases and V by 0 bases; bases with no gene match: 5. This CDR3 comprises 15 residues. This CDR3 reads CAWSVTGTGTYEQYF. The CDR3 DNA follows: TGTGCCTGGAGTGTAACCGGGACAGGGACCTACGAGCAGTACTTC.

V is TRBV29-1 and J is TRBJ1-1, with a possible D match to TRBD1 (5 bases). The V and J ends lost 7 bases and 0 bases respectively, with 12 bases between them. The CDR3 has 13 residues. CDR1 and CDR2 (germline): SQVTM, ANQGSEA. The CDR3: CSARQQVNTEAFF. CDR3 nucleotide sequence: TGCAGCGCTAGACAACAGGTGAACACTGAAGCTTTCTTT.

V and J are TRBV27 and TRBJ2-1, with TRBD2 matching 8 bases. This CDR3 region has 15 residues. CDR1 MNHEY and CDR2 SMNVEV come from the germline V gene (reference sequence). J gave up 0 bases and V 5 bases, and 3 bases lay outside the gene matches. CDR3 loop: CASSILAGSYNEQFF. The CDR3 bases are TGTGCCAGCAGTATCCTAGCGGGCTCCTACAATGAGCAGTTCTTC.

The CDR3 region is CASSSRQGASYEQYF. CDR3 coding DNA: TGTGCCAGCAGCAGTCGACAGGGGGCTAGCTACGAGCAGTACTTC. This chain connects TRBV13 to TRBJ2-7; TRBD1 matches at 10 bases. With 5 bases clipped from V and 3 bases from J, the junction kept 7 bases outside the gene matches. The CDR3 has 15 amino acids. CDR1 is PRHDT and CDR2 is FYEKMQ in the germline V gene (reference sequence).

This sequence joins TRBV7-9 and TRBJ1-4, with 11 bases matching TRBD1. J gave up 6 bases and V 6 bases, and 0 bases lay outside the gene matches. Germline CDR1 is SEHNR and CDR2 is FQNEAQ (reference sequence). The CDR3 is 13 residues long. In nucleotides, the CDR3 is TGTGCCAGCAGGGGACAGGGGGATGAAAAACTGTTTTTT. Translation gives CASRGQGDEKLFF.

The chain is built from TRBV20-1 and TRBJ2-7; TRBD1 agrees at 7 bases. Looked up from germline, CDR1 is DFQATT and CDR2 is SNEGSKA (reference sequence). V gave up 5 bases and J gave up 5 bases; unmatched junction bases: 3. The CDR3 is made up of 11 amino acids. The CDR3 bases are TGCAGTGCTGACAGGGACAACGAGCAGTACTTC. Translating gives CSADRDNEQYF.